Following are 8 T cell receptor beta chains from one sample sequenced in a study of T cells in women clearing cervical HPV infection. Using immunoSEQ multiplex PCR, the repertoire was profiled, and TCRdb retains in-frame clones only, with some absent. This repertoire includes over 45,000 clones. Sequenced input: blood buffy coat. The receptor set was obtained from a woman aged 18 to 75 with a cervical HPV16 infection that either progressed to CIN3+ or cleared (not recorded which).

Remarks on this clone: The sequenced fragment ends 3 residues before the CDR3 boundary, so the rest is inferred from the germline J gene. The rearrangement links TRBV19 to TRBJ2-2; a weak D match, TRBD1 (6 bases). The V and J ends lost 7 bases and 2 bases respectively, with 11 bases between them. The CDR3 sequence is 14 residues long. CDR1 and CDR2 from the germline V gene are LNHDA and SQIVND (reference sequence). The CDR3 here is CASTSTGNTGELFF. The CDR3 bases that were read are TGTGCCAGTACCTCGACAGGCAACACCGGGGAG.

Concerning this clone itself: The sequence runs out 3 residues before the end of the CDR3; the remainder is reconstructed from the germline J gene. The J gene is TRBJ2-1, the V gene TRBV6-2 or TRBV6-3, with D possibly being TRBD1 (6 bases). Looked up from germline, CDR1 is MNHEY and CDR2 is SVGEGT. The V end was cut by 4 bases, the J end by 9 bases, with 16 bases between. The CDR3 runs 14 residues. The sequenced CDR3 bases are TGTGCCAGCAGTTGGGGGCGCTCGGCTGGTGAG. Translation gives CASSWGRSAGE. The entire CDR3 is CASSWGRSAGEQFF.

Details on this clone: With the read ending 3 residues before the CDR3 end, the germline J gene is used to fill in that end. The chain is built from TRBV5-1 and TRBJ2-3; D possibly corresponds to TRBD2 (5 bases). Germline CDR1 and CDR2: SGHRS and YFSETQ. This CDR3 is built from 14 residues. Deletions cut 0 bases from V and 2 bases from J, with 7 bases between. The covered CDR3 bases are TGCGCCAGCAGCTTGGGAGCGGTCACAGATACG. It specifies CASSLGAVTDT. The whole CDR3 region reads CASSLGAVTDTQYF.

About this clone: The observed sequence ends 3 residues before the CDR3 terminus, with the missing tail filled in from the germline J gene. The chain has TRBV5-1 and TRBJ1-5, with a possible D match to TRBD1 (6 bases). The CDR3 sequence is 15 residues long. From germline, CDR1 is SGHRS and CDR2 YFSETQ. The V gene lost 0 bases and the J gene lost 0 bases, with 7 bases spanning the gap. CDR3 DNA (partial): TGCGCCAGCAGCTTGGACAGGGCTAGCAATCAGCCC. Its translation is CASSLDRASNQP. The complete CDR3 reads CASSLDRASNQPQHF.

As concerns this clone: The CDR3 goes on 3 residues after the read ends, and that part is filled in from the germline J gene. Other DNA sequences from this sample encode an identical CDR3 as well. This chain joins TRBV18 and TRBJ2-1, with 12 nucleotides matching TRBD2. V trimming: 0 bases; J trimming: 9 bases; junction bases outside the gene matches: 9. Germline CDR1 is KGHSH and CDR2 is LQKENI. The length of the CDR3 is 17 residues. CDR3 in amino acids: CASSPPLRLAGVFEQFF. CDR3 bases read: TGTGCCAGCTCACCACCGTTGCGACTAGCGGGAGTCTTTGAG.

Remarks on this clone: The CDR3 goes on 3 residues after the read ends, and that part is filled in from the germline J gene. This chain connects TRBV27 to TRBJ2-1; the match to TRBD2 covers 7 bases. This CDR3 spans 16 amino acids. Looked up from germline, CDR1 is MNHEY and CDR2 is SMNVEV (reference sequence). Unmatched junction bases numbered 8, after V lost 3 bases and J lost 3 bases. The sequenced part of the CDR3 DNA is TGTGCCAGCAGTTTGACTAGCAGGCTTCTCTACAATGAG. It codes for CASSLTSRLLYNE. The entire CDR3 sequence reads CASSLTSRLLYNEQFF.

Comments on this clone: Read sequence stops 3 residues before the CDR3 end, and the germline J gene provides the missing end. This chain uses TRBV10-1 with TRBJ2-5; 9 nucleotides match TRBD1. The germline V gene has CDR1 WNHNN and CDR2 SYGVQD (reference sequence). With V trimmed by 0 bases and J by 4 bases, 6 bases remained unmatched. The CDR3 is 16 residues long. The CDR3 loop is CASSESWTGVSETQYF. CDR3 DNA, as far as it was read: TGCGCCAGCAGTGAGTCGTGGACAGGGGTATCAGAGACC.

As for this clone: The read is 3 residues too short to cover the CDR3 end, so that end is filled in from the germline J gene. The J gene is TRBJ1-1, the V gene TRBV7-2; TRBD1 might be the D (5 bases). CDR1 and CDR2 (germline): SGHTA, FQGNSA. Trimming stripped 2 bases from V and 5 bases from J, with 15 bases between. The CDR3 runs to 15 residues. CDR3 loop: CASSLYLLKGTEAFF. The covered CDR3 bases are TGTGCCAGCAGCTTATACCTCCTTAAGGGGACTGAA.